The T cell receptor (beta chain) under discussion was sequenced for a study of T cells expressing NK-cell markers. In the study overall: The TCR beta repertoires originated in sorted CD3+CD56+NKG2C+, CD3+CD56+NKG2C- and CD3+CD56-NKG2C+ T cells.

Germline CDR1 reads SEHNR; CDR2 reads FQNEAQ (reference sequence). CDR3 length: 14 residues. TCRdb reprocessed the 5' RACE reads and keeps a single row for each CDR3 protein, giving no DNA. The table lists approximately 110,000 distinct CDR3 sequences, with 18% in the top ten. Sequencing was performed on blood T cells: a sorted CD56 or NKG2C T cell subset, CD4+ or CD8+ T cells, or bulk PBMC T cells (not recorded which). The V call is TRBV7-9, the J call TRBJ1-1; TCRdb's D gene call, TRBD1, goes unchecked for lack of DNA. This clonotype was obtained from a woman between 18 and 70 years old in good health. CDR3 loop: CASSLPRDRGETFF.